This T cell receptor (beta chain) originates from a study of T cell responses to AZD1222 COVID-19 vaccine. The assay was immunoSEQ multiplex PCR, and TCRdb's table has in-frame clones only and misses some. The sample holds 60,000 to 90,000 clones, 65% to 80% seen once. With regard to this clone: The target antigen is unknown.

Findings and caveats of the study: Spike as a whole was targeted by vaccine-associated CD4 TCRs, dominant at 160-218 and 743-854. Seropositive status at baseline applied to only a handful of AZD1222 recipients.

Germline CDR1 is MDHEN and CDR2 is SYDVKM. V dropped 4 bases and J dropped 7; count of bases not matched to a gene: 9. The CDR3 is 15 residues long. The sequence came from an adult who received the MenACWY meningococcal vaccine as a control. This sequence joins TRBV28 and TRBJ2-7; 11 bases map to TRBD1. The sample consisted of peripheral blood, taken 28 days after the second dose of the MenACWY control vaccine. CDR3 loop: CASSSRTGGGGEQYF. The CDR3 DNA reads as TGTGCCAGCAGTTCTCGGACAGGGGGCGGAGGTGAGCAGTACTTC.